This T cell receptor (beta chain) came from a study of brain T cells in children with intractable seizures. Time point of the sample: blood from clinic visit 5 months post-surgery; TSC patient then seizure free. Germline CDR1 and CDR2: SGDLS and YYNGEE. The V and J ends lost 3 bases and 7 bases, in that order; junction bases with no gene match: 13. The CDR3 runs 16 residues. Generated by immunoSEQ multiplex PCR, the TCRdb table keeps only in-frame clones and is missing some. The sample consists of about 340,000 clones, about 93% of them appearing once. The chain carries TRBV9 and TRBJ2-7; 10 bases are shared with TRBD2. Sequenced here: peripheral blood, sampled 5 to 6 months after surgery. The TCR comes from a boy in the first two years of life with tuberous sclerosis and intractable seizures. The CDR3 region is CASSGTAAGGLGEQYF. CDR3 DNA: TGTGCCAGCAGCGGGACGGCAGCGGGAGGGCTGGGAGAGCAGTACTTC. The full variable domain, rest sourced from reference TRBV9 and TRBJ2-7, is DSGVTQTPKHLITATGQRVTLRCSPRSGDLSVYWYQQSLDQGLQFLIQYYNGEERAKGNILERFSAQQFPDLHSELNLSSLELGDSALYFCASSGTAAGGLGEQYFGPGTRLTVT.